The 30 T cell receptor beta chains in this list originate from one sample, sequenced in a study of T cell repertoires in cytomegalovirus infection. These receptors' targets are unknown. TCRdb analysed the reads with MiXCR anew, one entry per CDR3 protein. The sample shows 49,000 or so distinct CDR3 sequences, nearly 20% of them seen only once. The sample here was CD8+ T cells from cultured PBMCs, taken from culture after CMV antigen stimulation. Source of these receptors: a human donor in good health (CMV status not recorded). Some clones in this sample may be carry-over from other donors' samples.

In its sample, this clonotype was seen many times. The J gene is TRBJ1-5, the V gene TRBV28; TRBD1 matches 9 bases. The V gene end was trimmed by 5 bases and the J gene end by 6 bases; junction bases not matched to a gene: 5. Germline loops: CDR1 MDHEN, CDR2 SYDVKM. This CDR3 has 14 residues. CDR3 loop: CASSVTGGTQPQHF. In DNA form, the CDR3 reads TGTGCCAGCAGTGTAACAGGGGGCACTCAGCCCCAGCATTTT.

This clonotype has ten or more counts. The chain joins TRBV6-2 or TRBV6-3 to TRBJ1-1, with 10 bases aligning to TRBD1. Per germline, CDR1 MNHEY and CDR2 SVGEGT. J lost 0 bases, V lost 6 bases, and 1 base had no gene match. The CDR3 has 14 amino acids. CDR3 loop: CASRGQGMNTEAFF. DNA for the CDR3: TGTGCCAGCAGGGGACAGGGGATGAACACTGAAGCTTTCTTT.

This rearrangement joins TRBV29-1 to TRBJ2-5; 13 bases align to TRBD2. Trimming removed 7 bases from V and 5 bases from J; junction bases left unmatched: 10. Germline lookup yields CDR1 SQVTM and CDR2 ANQGSEA. The CDR3 runs to 15 residues. DNA of the CDR3: TGCAGCGCCCGAGGGGGACTAGCGGGAAGGGAGACCCAGTACTTC. Translated: CSARGGLAGRETQYF.

This clonotype was counted between two and nine times. CDR3 nucleotides: TGTGCCAGCAGTTTACAGAATATTGAAGCTTTCTTT. Its translation: CASSLQNIEAFF. V gene TRBV28 combines with J gene TRBJ1-1; D ambiguous. Trimming removed 2 bases from V and 7 bases from J, with 8 bases in between. Germline loops: CDR1 MDHEN, CDR2 SYDVKM. The CDR3 is 12 amino acids.

In its sample, this clonotype was seen many times. The chain joins TRBV12-3 or TRBV12-4 to TRBJ1-2; D not certain. This CDR3 contains 14 residues. V lost 0 bases and J 6 bases, leaving 11 bases between the germline ends. The CDR3 DNA reads as TGTGCCAGCAGTTTAGCGGTTGCGAGAGATGGCTACACCTTC. It yields the protein CASSLAVARDGYTF.

The rearrangement joins TRBV7-9 to TRBJ2-3, with D perhaps TRBD1 or TRBD2 (5 bases each). Trimming removed 5 bases from V and 4 bases from J, with 13 bases in between. Germline-derived CDR1 and CDR2 are SEHNR and FQNEAQ (reference sequence). This CDR3 is built from 14 residues. DNA of the CDR3: TGTGCCAGCAGCCGTGAGGGGCAGCCAGATACGCAGTATTTT. Amino acid sequence: CASSREGQPDTQYF. The complete variable domain, with remaining parts taken from reference TRBV7-9 and TRBJ2-3, reads DTGVSQNPRHKITKRGQNVTFRCDPISEHNRLYWYRQTLGQGPEFLTYFQNEAQLEKSRLLSDRFSAERPKGSFSTLEIQRTEQGDSAMYLCASSREGQPDTQYFGPGTRLTVL.

The chain joins TRBV27 to TRBJ1-1, with 7 bases identical to TRBD1. Germline CDR1 and CDR2: MNHEY and SMNVEV (reference sequence). This CDR3 is built from 14 residues. Germline trimming cut 7 bases from V and 8 bases from J; bases unmatched to any gene: 13. CDR3 region: CASKPGQALREAFF. DNA of the CDR3: TGTGCCAGCAAGCCCGGACAGGCACTAAGGGAAGCTTTCTTT.

In regard to this clonotype: In this CDR3 the conserved last residue, phenylalanine or tryptophan, is missing, so a read error is likely. The chain has TRBV7-3 and TRBJ2-7, with D perhaps TRBD1 (5 bases). Germline-derived CDR1 and CDR2 are SGHTA and FQGTGA. The CDR3 is made up of 15 amino acids. V lost 5 bases and J lost 3, with 17 bases in between. This chain's CDR3 is CASSPGSGIGYEQYS. Written as DNA, the CDR3 is TGTGCCAGCAGCCCTGGGTCAGGGATCGGCTACGAGCAGTACTCC.

This clonotype was recorded many times. The chain couples TRBV7-3 to TRBJ2-3; a weak D match, TRBD2 (6 bases). Looked up from germline, CDR1 is SGHTA and CDR2 is FQGTGA. The CDR3 loop spans 16 amino acids. Trimming pared 5 bases from V and 5 bases from J, leaving 20 bases between. As DNA, the CDR3 is TGTGCCAGCAGCCTCCAGTCACACGGGGGTGAAGATACGCAGTATTTT. The encoded protein is CASSLQSHGGEDTQYF.

The rearrangement links TRBV6-5 to TRBJ1-1, with TRBD1 matching 8 bases. The germline V gene has CDR1 MNHEY and CDR2 SVGAGI. The CDR3 has 14 residues. The trim removed 6 bases at V and 1 base at J, leaving 4 bases unmatched. CDR3 nucleotides: TGTGCCAGCAGGCTCGGACAGGGGAACACTGAAGCTTTCTTT. Its protein is CASRLGQGNTEAFF.

This clonotype counts as medium-sized. The chain has TRBV7-2 and TRBJ1-5; 9 positions agree with TRBD1. The V gene end was trimmed by 4 bases and the J gene end by 5 bases; junction bases not matched to a gene: 6. CDR3 size: 15 residues. The germline V gene encodes CDR1 SGHTA and CDR2 FQGNSA. The CDR3 here is CASSSGQGWHQPQHF. The DNA for the CDR3 is TGTGCCAGCAGCTCAGGACAGGGGTGGCATCAGCCCCAGCATTTT.

V is TRBV5-6 and J is TRBJ1-1; D is possibly TRBD1 (6 bases). The V gene's germline CDR1 is SGHDT and CDR2 YYEEEE. The CDR3 extends over 14 amino acids. Trimming stripped 1 base from V and 1 base from J, with 8 bases between. CDR3 protein: CASSLIRGNTEAFF. The CDR3 DNA reads as TGTGCCAGCAGCTTGATCAGGGGGAACACTGAAGCTTTCTTT.

This clonotype was detected ten times or more. This rearrangement joins TRBV27 to TRBJ1-5; TRBD1 might be the D (5 bases). Germline V CDR1 and CDR2: MNHEY, SMNVEV (reference sequence). The CDR3 loop spans 14 amino acids. Trimming removed 6 bases from V and 4 bases from J, with 13 bases in between. CDR3 sequence: CASSLLGGNQPQHF. As DNA, the CDR3 is TGTGCCAGCAGCCTCCTTGGGGGGAATCAGCCCCAGCATTTT.

Ten or more counts support this clonotype. The chain uses TRBV7-9 and TRBJ1-2; 9 positions match TRBD1. This CDR3 has 13 amino acids. The V gene's germline CDR1 is SEHNR and CDR2 FQNEAQ (reference sequence). Losses at the gene ends were 5 bases for V and 6 bases for J; bases not matched to a gene: 4. CDR3 residues: CASSRDRVDGYTF. In nucleotides, the CDR3 is TGTGCCAGCAGCAGGGACAGGGTAGATGGCTACACCTTC.

J is TRBJ2-7 and V is TRBV6-2 or TRBV6-3; no firm D call. Trimming pared 1 base from V and 0 bases from J, leaving 4 bases between. The CDR3 length is 13 residues. Germline V gene data show CDR1 as MNHEY and CDR2 as SVGEGT. The CDR3 loop is CASSYYSSYEQYF. The CDR3 region has the DNA TGTGCCAGCAGTTACTACAGCTCCTACGAGCAGTACTTC.

This clonotype was picked up many times. The CDR3 sequence is CASSGRQGGSTGELFF. Here the CDR3 DNA reads TGTGCCAGCAGCGGGCGACAGGGAGGAAGCACCGGGGAGCTGTTTTTT. The chain employs TRBV7-9 and TRBJ2-2; maybe TRBD1 (7 bases). Germline V lookup: CDR1 SEHNR, CDR2 FQNEAQ (reference sequence). V dropped 5 bases and J dropped 4 bases, with 17 bases sitting between them. The CDR3 sequence is 16 residues long.

The sample holds many counts of this clonotype. The chain couples TRBV10-2 to TRBJ1-5; TRBD1 is a possible D gene (5 bases). V lost 2 bases and J 6 bases, leaving 11 bases between the germline ends. The germline V gene has CDR1 WSHSY and CDR2 SAAADI. The CDR3 has 14 amino acids. CDR3 loop: CASSEAQGSQPQHF. The CDR3 coding sequence is TGCGCCAGCAGTGAGGCCCAGGGAAGTCAGCCCCAGCATTTT.

This clonotype occurred many times. This chain joins TRBV12-3 or TRBV12-4 and TRBJ2-5; 7 nucleotides line up with TRBD1. The CDR3 extends over 15 amino acids. V was clipped by 3 bases and J by 2 bases; unmatched bases: 6. The CDR3 sequence: CASSFRGQPQETQYF. The CDR3, as DNA: TGTGCCAGCAGTTTTAGGGGACAGCCTCAAGAGACCCAGTACTTC.

The CDR3 spells CASSWKNTGELFF. DNA for the CDR3: TGTGCCAGCAGCTGGAAGAACACCGGGGAGCTGTTTTTT. The gene calls are TRBV7-8 and TRBJ2-2; D call uncertain. Trimming left V 4 bases short and J 1 base short, with 4 bases between. Germline CDR1 is SGHVS and CDR2 is FQNEAQ. The CDR3 runs to 13 residues.

The chain links TRBV6-5 to TRBJ1-1; 7 nucleotides align to TRBD1. The CDR3 covers 13 residues. V lost 6 bases to trimming and J lost 3 bases; unmatched junction nucleotides: 4. From germline, CDR1 is MNHEY and CDR2 SVGAGI. The CDR3 reads CASRTGFHTEAFF. The CDR3 DNA reads as TGTGCCAGCAGGACAGGGTTTCACACTGAAGCTTTCTTT.

This clonotype was seen at least ten times. The J gene is TRBJ2-7, the V gene TRBV7-2; possible D gene TRBD1, 6 bases. V was clipped by 4 bases and J by 3 bases, with 16 bases between them. This CDR3 region has 15 residues. The V gene's germline CDR1 is SGHTA and CDR2 FQGNSA. The CDR3 DNA reads as TGTGCCAGCAGCTACGACAGGTACCTCGACTACGAGCAGTACTTC. It codes for CASSYDRYLDYEQYF.

The chain links TRBV4-3 to TRBJ1-1; D is unclear. The germline gives CDR1 LGHNA, CDR2 YSLEER. The V end lost 1 base, the J end lost 5 bases, and 11 bases lay between the germline ends. CDR3 size: 14 residues. The CDR3 here is CASSQGGFGTEAFF. The CDR3 DNA reads as TGCGCCAGCAGCCAAGGGGGATTCGGGACTGAAGCTTTCTTT.

This clonotype was observed at least ten times. The chain links TRBV20-1 to TRBJ2-1; D is uncertain. V was pared by 0 bases and J by 0 bases, with 6 bases between. Germline lookup yields CDR1 DFQATT and CDR2 SNEGSKA (reference sequence). The CDR3 has 14 residues. The CDR3 spells CSARDRISYNEQFF. The CDR3 coding sequence is TGCAGTGCTAGAGACCGAATCTCCTACAATGAGCAGTTCTTC.

This chain connects TRBV20-1 to TRBJ2-5; TRBD2 matches 8 bases. The CDR3 contains 14 residues. The germline gives CDR1 DFQATT, CDR2 SNEGSKA (reference sequence). Trimming removed 6 bases from V and 1 base from J; junction bases left unmatched: 7. The CDR3 region has the DNA TGCAGTGCGGAGCCGGGAGGGCCCCAAGAGACCCAGTACTTC. Encoded protein: CSAEPGGPQETQYF.

This chain uses TRBV7-2 with TRBJ2-1; D call uncertain. The CDR3 has 13 amino acids. Trimming pared 1 base from V and 5 bases from J, leaving 6 bases between. The V gene's germline CDR1 is SGHTA and CDR2 FQGNSA. The CDR3 sequence is CASSLVGHNEQFF. As DNA, the CDR3 is TGTGCCAGCAGCTTAGTTGGTCACAATGAGCAGTTCTTC.

This clonotype was seen only a few times. This chain uses TRBV19 with TRBJ1-1; D is unclear. CDR1 is LNHDA and CDR2 is SQIVND in the germline V gene (reference sequence). With 6 bases removed from V and 8 bases from J, the gap between germline ends came to 7 bases. The CDR3 length is 10 residues. In DNA form, the CDR3 reads TGTGCCAGTAGCCGCGGAGAAGCTTTCTTT. Translating gives CASSRGEAFF. The whole variable domain, remainder taken from reference TRBV19 and TRBJ1-1, is DGGITQSPKYLFRKEGQNVTLSCEQNLNHDAMYWYRQDPGQGLRLIYYSQIVNDFQKGDIAEGYSVSREKKESFPLTVTSAQKNPTAFYLCASSRGEAFFGQGTRLTVV.

V gene TRBV28 combines with J gene TRBJ1-6, with D tentatively TRBD1 (6 bases). Trimming took off 6 bases at V and 10 bases at J, with 19 bases between the two ends. Germline V gene lookup returns CDR1 MDHEN and CDR2 SYDVKM. The CDR3 is 15 amino acids. The CDR3 sequence is CASSQLQGSASPLHF. The CDR3 nucleotides are TGTGCCAGCAGCCAATTACAGGGTTCGGCCTCACCCCTCCACTTT.

This clonotype was observed many times. CDR3 bases: TGTGCCAGCAGCTTAGCGCCGCTGAACACTGAAGCTTTCTTT. This sequence encodes CASSLAPLNTEAFF. J is TRBJ1-1 and V is TRBV11-2; D gene ambiguous. Germline lookup yields CDR1 SGHAT and CDR2 FQNNGV. Trimming shortened V by 1 base and J by 0 bases, and 6 bases separated the two germline ends. This CDR3 spans 14 amino acids.

The chain uses TRBV20-1 and TRBJ2-7, with 9 nucleotides matching TRBD1. The V and J ends lost 2 bases and 3 bases, in that order; junction bases with no gene match: 2. The germline gives CDR1 DFQATT, CDR2 SNEGSKA (reference sequence). CDR3 length: 13 amino acids. As DNA, the CDR3 is TGCAGTGCTAGATGGGACAGGGACTACGAGCAGTACTTC. Encoded protein: CSARWDRDYEQYF.

The genes are TRBV6-1 and TRBJ1-2; 7 bases fit TRBD1. This CDR3 comprises 14 residues. V shed 6 bases and J 3 bases; nucleotides not matched to a gene: 7. Germline assignment: CDR1 MNHNS and CDR2 SASEGT. The CDR3 bases are TGTGCCAGCAGGCGACGGGACAGTTACTATGGCTACACCTTC. Translation: CASRRRDSYYGYTF.